Below, one T cell receptor (beta chain) is given with its context. This clone was counted a single time. What this receptor recognizes is not known. No much larger clone exists at a distance of one base, and base qualities are not known. For CDR1 and CDR2, the germline V gene lists SNHLY and FYNNEI. The CDR3 spans 13 residues, from the cysteine through the phenylalanine. The DNA shown is the 39-base CDR3, in frame from base 1. The V and J ends are trimmed by 5 bases and 4 bases, leaving 10 bases between them. The source of the sample is a study of shared clonotypes between healthy human individuals (dated by TCRdb to the early 2020s). A note on the overall study: A few men and two women, aged 18 to 49 years, made up the cohort. For each donor, CD4 naive and CD4 memory were each run on three plates, CD8 naive on two plates, and CD8 memory on one plate. Between about 0.85 and 9.5 billion PBMCs per donor were obtained by leukapheresis. To estimate repertoire size and how much clonotypes are shared between individuals, the study performed deep sequencing of blood TCR repertoires from about five healthy adults. To increase sequencing depth and limit assay-specific biases, different laboratories used diverse techniques to prepare libraries and sequence TCR repertoires.

Donors were healthy HIV-negative adults with no recently reported acute infections or vaccinations. Only Caucasian adults living in Nashville, Tennessee, USA were represented among the donors. CD4+ T cells were enriched by magnetic negative selection, after which naive cells were positively selected on CD45RA and the negative fraction was taken as the memory subset. Blood was obtained by leukapheresis, after which PBMCs were separated by Ficoll-Histopaque density gradient centrifugation and cryopreserved in liquid nitrogen vapor phase. Purity and quantity of every magnetically sorted T cell population were checked by analytical flow cytometry. Each sorted fraction had its genomic DNA isolated and then quantified by UV absorbance on a Nanodrop 2000c. What the work shows at the level of the full study, not this receptor alone: Only blood was sampled, and tissue TCR repertoires likely differ from those in blood. Rarefaction of sorted-subset datasets indicated incomplete sequencing despite the large sequencing depth. Naive subsets generally had larger estimated clonotype richness than memory subsets did. Because the study included a small number of donors, the genetic and exposure-history diversity represented was limited. Pairwise subsampling indicated that sequencing depth was expected to affect the degree of clonotype sharing among donors. Compared with non-shared clonotypes, the clonotypes found in all four sorted-subset donors had higher generation probabilities. When several donors were compared, the shared fraction of clonotypes was about 5.2% for naive CD4, roughly 3.3% for naive CD8, roughly 2.5% for memory CD4, and around 0.37% for memory CD8.

Using the deep immunoSEQ assay, multiplex PCR amplified TCR CDR3 regions from genomic DNA. Genomic DNA extracted from each cell subset was distributed evenly over all wells of several immunoSEQ 96-well plates, and each plate served as one replicate. For sorted subsets, each replicate PCR was loaded with 200 ng genomic DNA, equivalent to 25,000 to 30,000 T cell genomes. Purified libraries were quantified with a Qubit 3.0 fluorometer, sized on a Bioanalyzer 2100, and re-quantified with the KAPA Library Quantification kit. Every immunoSEQ 96-well plate was sequenced on a dedicated single-read 150-cycle Illumina NextSeq 550 flow cell. On the authors' methods: Because only junctional sequences without quality scores were contained in the immunoSEQ output, filtering matching that applied to full-length reads could not be performed. Sequences were annotated with PyIR, a Python wrapper for IgBLAST v1.9, using IMGT germline references to assign V/J genes and CDR3. Reads were removed for weak V/J assignments (E-value above 1e-6), missing CDR3, stop codons, out-of-frame junctions, or ambiguous translated residues. A V3J clonotype was defined by an identical inferred V gene, J gene, and CDR3 amino acid sequence. Percentage overlap between repertoires was computed as shared unique clonotypes divided by the size of the smaller repertoire. Three approaches were used to assess repertoire richness: RTK rarefaction, the Chao1 estimator, and Recon v2.1 estimates of unobserved clonotypes. For all TCRbeta clonotypes obtained by the gDNA method from a handful of donors, generation probabilities were computed with OLGA. Held by TCRdb, this immuneACCESS table contains in-frame sequences only and omits some clones. Under half of the omission traces to an unresolved V gene where checked; the cause of the rest is unknown. V, J and clone size were drawn from that table, and D and trimming were deduced from the DNA. In all, the sample holds hundreds of thousands of clones, and 90% to 97% of those were seen once. Jointly, the top ten make up about 0.057% of the sample.

The clonotype comes from a young woman in good health. The rearranged chain carries TRBV2 and TRBJ2-3, with the D gene not confidently named. Sequenced sample: naive CD4+ T cells sorted from blood. Interpreted using the paper, the cell subset or site label stands for: CD45RA+ positively selected. At the DNA level, the sequence is TGTGCCAGCAGTAGCCAGGTTCCAGATACGCAGTATTTT. This gives the protein CASSSQVPDTQYF.